There are a few counts of the clone carrying this T cell receptor beta chain. The antigen remains undetermined. The data were taken from a study of post-analysis software for immune sequencing data. Germline CDR1 reads MDHEN; CDR2 reads SYDVKM. V gave up 5 bases and J gave up 3 bases, with 17 bases separating them. CDR3 length: 15 residues. The study's findings and limits: Same-batch preparations were strongly co-clustered by F measure. Patients showed TRBV5-6, TRBV5-1 and TRBV20-1 among a few TRBV segments more frequent than in controls.

Sequencing libraries made from TCR beta cDNA carried unique molecular identifiers. TCRdb re-called the PCR reads through MiXCR, storing one row per CDR3 protein. The sample holds roughly 180,000 distinct CDR3 sequences, 25% to 35% seen once. Sequenced: blood. This chain connects TRBV28 to TRBJ2-7; D might be TRBD1 (6 bases). The TCR was taken from a girl aged 10-17 years with multiple sclerosis. The CDR3 coding sequence is TGTGCCAGCAGTCCCCAGGGGAGTACCTTCTACGAGCAGTACTTC. This sequence encodes CASSPQGSTFYEQYF.